The 21 T cell receptor beta chains below come from one sample, sequenced in a study of blood T cells in healthy people across ages. A second PCR, run for about 7 to 11 cycles, used a sample-barcoded 5' primer plus a J-beta primer mix. MiXCR was run by TCRdb on the 5' RACE reads, yielding one entry per CDR3 protein. The sample records hundreds of thousands of distinct CDR3 sequences, roughly 50% being singletons. Material: blood. The receptors derive from a man between 25 and 39 years old in good health.

This clonotype turned up a few times. CDR3 loop: CASSGRLAGGIETQYF. Here the CDR3 DNA reads TGTGCCAGCAGTGGGAGACTAGCGGGAGGGATAGAGACCCAGTACTTC. J is TRBJ2-5 and V is TRBV25-1; TRBD2 matches at 14 bases. Germline lookup yields CDR1 MGHDK and CDR2 SYGVNS. Trimming removed 4 bases from V and 4 bases from J; junction bases left unmatched: 5. The CDR3 totals 16 residues.

This chain links TRBV7-2 with TRBJ1-5; D might be TRBD1 (5 bases). Trimming pared 5 bases from V and 2 bases from J, leaving 10 bases between. The CDR3 consists of 14 residues. Germline V CDR1 and CDR2: SGHTA, FQGNSA. The CDR3 loop reads CASSVQAGNQPQHF. CDR3 nucleotides: TGTGCCAGCAGCGTACAGGCTGGCAATCAGCCCCAGCATTTT. Full variable domain (missing parts from reference TRBV7-2 and TRBJ1-5): GAGVSQSPSNKVTEKGKDVELRCDPISGHTALYWYRQSLGQGLEFLIYFQGNSAPDKSGLPSDRFSAERTGGSVSTLTIQRTQQEDSAVYLCASSVQAGNQPQHFGDGTRLSIL.

The chain recombines TRBV12-3 or TRBV12-4 with TRBJ2-3; D remains unclear. Between the trimmed V and J ends, which lost 8 bases and 7 bases, there was a span of 19 bases. This CDR3 has 14 amino acids. The chain's CDR3 is CASLHNIDVYTQYF. In DNA, the CDR3 is TGTGCCAGCCTCCATAACATAGACGTCTATACGCAGTATTTT.

The chain recombines TRBV11-2 with TRBJ2-1; 7 nucleotides agree with TRBD2. V was pared by 4 bases and J by 0 bases, with 9 bases of the junction left unmatched. The germline CDR1 and CDR2 sequences are SGHAT and FQNNGV. The CDR3 is 17 amino acids. CDR3 nucleotides: TGTGCCAGCAGCTCGATACGGCGACTAGCCTCCTACAATGAGCAGTTCTTC. Protein: CASSSIRRLASYNEQFF.

The V call is TRBV20-1, the J call TRBJ1-2; 7 positions match TRBD1. Germline values: CDR1 DFQATT, CDR2 SNEGSKA (reference sequence). Trimming at V came to 1 base and at J to 8 bases, leaving 13 bases not matched to a gene. The CDR3 length is 15 residues. The CDR3 reads CSARVMGQFSGGYTF. Written as DNA, the CDR3 is TGCAGTGCTAGAGTTATGGGACAGTTCTCTGGAGGCTACACCTTC.

The gene calls are TRBV10-3 and TRBJ1-6; unclear D gene. Germline lookup yields CDR1 ENHRY and CDR2 SYGVKD. V dropped 0 bases and J dropped 7 bases, with 13 bases sitting between them. The CDR3 covers 16 residues. The CDR3 spells CAISESGAGWNSPLHF. The DNA of the CDR3 is TGTGCCATCAGTGAGTCTGGAGCAGGATGGAATTCACCCCTCCACTTT.

The gene calls are TRBV7-8 and TRBJ2-1, with 8 bases aligning to TRBD1. Germline V gene lookup returns CDR1 SGHVS and CDR2 FQNEAQ. V gave up 5 bases and J gave up 9 bases; unmatched junction bases: 9. CDR3 length equals 14 residues. Written as DNA, the CDR3 is TGTGCCAGCAGCCTCTCGACAGGGGATGGTGAGCAGTTCTTC. Translation gives CASSLSTGDGEQFF. The variable domain in full, completed from reference TRBV7-8 and TRBJ2-1, reads GAGVSQSPRYKVAKRGQDVALRCDPISGHVSLFWYQQALGQGPEFLTYFQNEAQLDKSGLPSDRFFAERPEGSVSTLKIQRTQQEDSAVYLCASSLSTGDGEQFFGPGTRLTVL.

The V gene is TRBV6-5, the J gene TRBJ2-7; D is possibly TRBD2 (5 bases). V was cut by 0 bases and J by 1 base, with 10 bases left in between. There are 15 residues in the CDR3. Germline V gives CDR1 MNHEY, CDR2 SVGAGI. CDR3: CASSYSRRSSYEQYF. As DNA, the CDR3 is TGTGCCAGCAGTTACTCGAGGAGGTCTTCCTACGAGCAGTACTTC.

This clonotype has just a few counts. The V and J genes are TRBV2 and TRBJ2-1, with TRBD2 as a possible D gene (5 bases). From germline, CDR1 is SNHLY and CDR2 FYNNEI. Trimming removed 6 bases from V and 5 bases from J, with 17 bases in between. This CDR3 has 15 amino acids. In DNA form, the CDR3 reads TGTGCCAGCAGCGCTGACTATGCCAGCCACAATGAGCAGTTCTTC. The encoded protein is CASSADYASHNEQFF.

There are a few counts of this clonotype. This rearrangement joins TRBV12-5 to TRBJ2-2; D is uncertain. The CDR3 totals 13 residues. In germline, CDR1 is LGHNT, CDR2 FRNRAP. Between the trimmed V and J ends, which lost 6 bases and 0 bases, there was a span of 5 bases. This CDR3 is CASGQSNTGELFF. In DNA, the CDR3 is TGTGCTAGTGGCCAATCGAACACCGGGGAGCTGTTTTTT.

V usage is TRBV10-3 and J usage is TRBJ2-7; 7 bases line up with TRBD2. V was pared by 8 bases and J by 5 bases, with 9 bases of the junction left unmatched. CDR3 length: 13 amino acids. Germline CDR1 reads ENHRY; CDR2 reads SYGVKD. The chain's CDR3 is CAILAGEGDEQYF. The CDR3 nucleotides are TGTGCCATCCTGGCGGGAGAGGGAGACGAGCAGTACTTC.

This clonotype occurred once. The chain joins TRBV6-6 to TRBJ2-1, with 7 bases identical to TRBD2. CDR3 length: 13 residues. Germline-derived CDR1 and CDR2 are MNHNY and SVGAGI (reference sequence). V was clipped by 0 bases and J by 9 bases; unmatched bases: 2. CDR3 bases: TGTGCCAGCAGTTACTCCGAGCGGGGTGAGCAGTTCTTC. As protein: CASSYSERGEQFF.

The CDR3 DNA is TGCAGTGCTTACCATAGGTGGAAGGATGGCTACACCTTC. This encodes CSAYHRWKDGYTF. The rearrangement joins TRBV20-1 to TRBJ1-2; D is uncertain. V lost 5 bases to trimming and J lost 6 bases, with 16 bases between them. The CDR3 consists of 13 residues. The germline CDR1 and CDR2 sequences are DFQATT and SNEGSKA (reference sequence).

V is TRBV20-1 and J is TRBJ1-2; D remains unclear. Looked up from germline, CDR1 is DFQATT and CDR2 is SNEGSKA (reference sequence). V shed 3 bases and J shed 1 base, with 12 bases lying between them. This CDR3 spans 14 amino acids. CDR3 in amino acids: CSASRRDGNYGYTF. For the CDR3, the DNA is TGCAGTGCTAGTCGGAGAGATGGTAACTATGGCTACACCTTC.

This clonotype has just a few counts. This chain links TRBV20-1 with TRBJ1-5; no reliable D call. In germline, CDR1 is DFQATT, CDR2 SNEGSKA (reference sequence). The CDR3 has 16 residues. Trimming shortened V by 4 bases and J by 0 bases, and 16 bases separated the two germline ends. As DNA, the CDR3 is TGCAGTGCTAATTCAATGTCGACATTTAGCAATCAGCCCCAGCATTTT. Translation: CSANSMSTFSNQPQHF.

This chain links TRBV5-1 with TRBJ1-2; TRBD1 might be the D (5 bases). Germline assignment: CDR1 SGHRS and CDR2 YFSETQ. The V gene lost 1 base and the J gene lost 6 bases, with 10 bases spanning the gap. The length of the CDR3 is 13 residues. The CDR3 DNA is TGCGCCAGCAGCTTGCCGGGGCACGATGGCTACACCTTC. This encodes CASSLPGHDGYTF.

The rearrangement joins TRBV24-1 to TRBJ2-3; the D gene is possibly TRBD2 (5 bases). Looked up from germline, CDR1 is KGHDR and CDR2 is SFDVKD. The length of the CDR3 is 16 residues. Trimming removed 3 bases from V and 4 bases from J, with 16 bases in between. The CDR3: CATSDRTHPPPDTQYF. Here the CDR3 DNA reads TGTGCCACCAGTGATCGGACTCACCCACCTCCAGATACGCAGTATTTT.

The CDR3 loop reads CASSPGTSGVYNEQFF. As DNA, the CDR3 is TGCGCCAGCAGCCCCGGGACTAGCGGGGTCTACAATGAGCAGTTCTTC. V usage is TRBV4-1 and J usage is TRBJ2-1; 13 nucleotides match TRBD2. This CDR3 contains 16 residues. Germline V CDR1 and CDR2: MGHRA, YSYEKL. V dropped 4 bases and J dropped 3; count of bases not matched to a gene: 3.

The rearrangement joins TRBV25-1 to TRBJ2-5, with D perhaps being TRBD1 or TRBD2 (5 bases each). The J call may not be correct, given that the DNA end is closer to TRBJ2-7. This CDR3 has 15 amino acids. Looked up from germline, CDR1 is MGHDK and CDR2 is SYGVNS. CDR3 sequence reads: CASSDFFGTVYEQYF. The CDR3 DNA reads TGTGCCAGCAGTGATTTTTTCGGGACCGTCTACGAGCAGTACTTC.

The table lists this clonotype with a few counts. This chain joins TRBV29-1 and TRBJ2-5, with 8 bases lining up with TRBD1. CDR1 is SQVTM and CDR2 is ANQGSEA in the germline V gene. With 6 bases clipped from V and 2 bases from J, the junction kept 5 bases outside the gene matches. The CDR3 loop spans 13 amino acids. The CDR3 region has the DNA TGCAGCGTAGAGGGACAGGAACAAGAGACCCAGTACTTC. Encoded protein: CSVEGQEQETQYF.

V and J are TRBV29-1 and TRBJ1-1; D is possibly TRBD1 (5 bases). The CDR3 is 12 amino acids. Per the germline V gene, CDR1 is SQVTM and CDR2 is ANQGSEA. V shed 5 bases and J shed 4 bases, with 11 bases lying between them. The CDR3 loop is CSVRTGSTEAFF. Written as DNA, the CDR3 is TGCAGCGTTCGAACAGGTTCCACTGAAGCTTTCTTT. The complete variable domain, with remaining parts taken from reference TRBV29-1 and TRBJ1-1, reads SAVISQKPSRDICQRGTSLTIQCQVDSQVTMMFWYRQQPGQSLTLIATANQGSEATYESGFVIDKFPISRPNLTFSTLTVSNMSPEDSSIYLCSVRTGSTEAFFGQGTRLTVV.